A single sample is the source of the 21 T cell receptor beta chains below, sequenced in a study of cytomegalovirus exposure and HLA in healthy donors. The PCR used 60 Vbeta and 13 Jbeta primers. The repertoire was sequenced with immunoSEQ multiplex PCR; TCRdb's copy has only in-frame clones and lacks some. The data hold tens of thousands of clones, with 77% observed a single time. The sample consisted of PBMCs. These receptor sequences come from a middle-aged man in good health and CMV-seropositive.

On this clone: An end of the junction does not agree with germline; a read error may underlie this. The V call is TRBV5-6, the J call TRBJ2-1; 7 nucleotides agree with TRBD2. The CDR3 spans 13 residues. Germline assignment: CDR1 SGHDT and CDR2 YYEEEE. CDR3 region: CASSQDQAGTTLF. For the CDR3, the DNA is TGTGCCAGCAGCCAAGACCAAGCGGGGACGACACTCTTC.

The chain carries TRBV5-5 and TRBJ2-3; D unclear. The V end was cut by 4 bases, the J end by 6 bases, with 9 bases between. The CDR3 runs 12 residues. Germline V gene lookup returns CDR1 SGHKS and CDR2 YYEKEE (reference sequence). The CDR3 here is CASSPYGDTQYF. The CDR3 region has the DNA TGTGCCAGCAGCCCGTACGGGGATACGCAGTATTTT. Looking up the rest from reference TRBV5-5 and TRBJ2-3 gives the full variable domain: DAGVTQSPTHLIKTRGQQVTLRCSPISGHKSVSWYQQVLGQGPQFIFQYYEKEERGRGNFPDRFSARQFPNYSSELNVNALLLGDSALYLCASSPYGDTQYFGPGTRLTVL.

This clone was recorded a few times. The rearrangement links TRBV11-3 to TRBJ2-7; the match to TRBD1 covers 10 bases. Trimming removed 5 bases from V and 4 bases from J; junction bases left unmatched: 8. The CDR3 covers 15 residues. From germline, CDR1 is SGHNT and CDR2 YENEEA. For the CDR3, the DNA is TGTGCCAGCAGCCCTCGGGACAGGGGCTCATACGAGCAGTACTTC. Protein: CASSPRDRGSYEQYF.

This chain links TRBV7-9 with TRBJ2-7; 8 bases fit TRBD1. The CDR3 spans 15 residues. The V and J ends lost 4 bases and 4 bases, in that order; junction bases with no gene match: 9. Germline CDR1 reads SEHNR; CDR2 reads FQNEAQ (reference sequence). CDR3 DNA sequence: TGTGCCAGCAGCTCAGTGGACAGGGTAGTGTACGAGCAGTACTTC. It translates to CASSSVDRVVYEQYF.

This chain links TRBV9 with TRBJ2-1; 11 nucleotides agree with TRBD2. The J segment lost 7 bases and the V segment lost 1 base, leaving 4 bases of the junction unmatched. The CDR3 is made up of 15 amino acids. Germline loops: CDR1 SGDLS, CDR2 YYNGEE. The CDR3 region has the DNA TGTGCCAGCAGCGTAATAGCGGGAGGGCCGAATGAGCAGTTCTTC. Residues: CASSVIAGGPNEQFF.

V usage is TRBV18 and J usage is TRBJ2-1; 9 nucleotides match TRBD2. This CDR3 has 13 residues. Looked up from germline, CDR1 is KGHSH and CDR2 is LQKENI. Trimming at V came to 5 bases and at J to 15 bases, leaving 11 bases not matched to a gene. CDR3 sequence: CASSSGLAESRFF. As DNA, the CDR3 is TGTGCCAGCTCATCGGGACTAGCCGAGTCCCGGTTCTTC.

The CDR3 loop reads CASSLSVAGSYEQYF. The CDR3 DNA reads as TGTGCCAGCAGCTTATCGGTCGCGGGCTCCTACGAGCAGTACTTC. The chain links TRBV11-3 to TRBJ2-7, with D perhaps TRBD2 (5 bases). The CDR3 is made up of 15 amino acids. Per the germline V gene, CDR1 is SGHNT and CDR2 is YENEEA. With 2 bases removed from V and 0 bases from J, the gap between germline ends came to 11 bases.

CDR3 sequence: CASSFRQGTEVHEKLFF. For the CDR3, the DNA is TGTGCCAGCAGTTTCCGACAGGGGACGGAGGTTCATGAAAAACTGTTTTTT. The V gene is TRBV27, the J gene TRBJ1-4; 8 positions agree with TRBD1. With 3 bases clipped from V and 6 bases from J, the junction kept 12 bases outside the gene matches. The germline gives CDR1 MNHEY, CDR2 SMNVEV (reference sequence). The CDR3 covers 17 residues.

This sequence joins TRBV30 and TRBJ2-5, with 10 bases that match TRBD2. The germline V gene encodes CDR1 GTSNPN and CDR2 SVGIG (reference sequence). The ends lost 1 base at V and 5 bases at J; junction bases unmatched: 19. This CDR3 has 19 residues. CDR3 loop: CAWSGGLMGFSGRYETQYF. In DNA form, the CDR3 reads TGTGCCTGGAGTGGAGGGCTCATGGGTTTTAGCGGGAGGTATGAGACCCAGTACTTC.

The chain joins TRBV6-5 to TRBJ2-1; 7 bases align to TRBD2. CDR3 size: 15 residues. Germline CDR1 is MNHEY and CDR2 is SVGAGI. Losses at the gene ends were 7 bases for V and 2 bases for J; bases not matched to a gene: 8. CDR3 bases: TGTGCCAGCACCCACCGGGGGGAGCCCTACAATGAGCAGTTCTTC. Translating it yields CASTHRGEPYNEQFF.

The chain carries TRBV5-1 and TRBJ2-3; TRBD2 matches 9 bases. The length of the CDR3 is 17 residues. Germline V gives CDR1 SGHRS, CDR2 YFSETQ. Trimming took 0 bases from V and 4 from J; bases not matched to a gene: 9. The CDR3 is CASSLAGTSSGPDTQYF. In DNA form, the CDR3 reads TGCGCCAGCAGCTTGGCCGGGACTAGCTCTGGTCCAGATACGCAGTATTTT.

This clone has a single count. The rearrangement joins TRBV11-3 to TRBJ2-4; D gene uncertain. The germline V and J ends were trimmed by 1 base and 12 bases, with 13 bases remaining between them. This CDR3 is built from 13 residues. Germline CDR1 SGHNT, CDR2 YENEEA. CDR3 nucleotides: TGTGCCAGCAGCTTAGGGGCCCAAGGAAGTCAGTACTTC. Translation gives CASSLGAQGSQYF.

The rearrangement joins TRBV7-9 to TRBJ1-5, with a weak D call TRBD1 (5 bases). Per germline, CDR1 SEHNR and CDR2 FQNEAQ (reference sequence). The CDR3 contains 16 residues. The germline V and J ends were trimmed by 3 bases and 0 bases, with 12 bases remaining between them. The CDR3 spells CASSFGRQSSNQPQHF. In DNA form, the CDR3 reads TGTGCCAGCAGCTTTGGACGACAGAGTAGCAATCAGCCCCAGCATTTT.

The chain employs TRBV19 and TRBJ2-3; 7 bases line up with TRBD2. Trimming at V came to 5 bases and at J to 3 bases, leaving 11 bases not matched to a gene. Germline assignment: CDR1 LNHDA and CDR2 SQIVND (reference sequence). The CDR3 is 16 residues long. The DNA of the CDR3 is TGTGCCAGTAGTCTTTACGAGGGAGGGCCGACAGATACGCAGTATTTT. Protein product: CASSLYEGGPTDTQYF.

CDR3 DNA: TGTGCCAGCAGCCCGAAGACGGGGTTTGGCTACACCTTC. The encoded protein is CASSPKTGFGYTF. The rearrangement joins TRBV11-2 to TRBJ1-2; D gene ambiguous. V gave up 5 bases and J gave up 7 bases, with 14 bases separating them. Germline values: CDR1 SGHAT, CDR2 FQNNGV. The CDR3 runs 13 residues.

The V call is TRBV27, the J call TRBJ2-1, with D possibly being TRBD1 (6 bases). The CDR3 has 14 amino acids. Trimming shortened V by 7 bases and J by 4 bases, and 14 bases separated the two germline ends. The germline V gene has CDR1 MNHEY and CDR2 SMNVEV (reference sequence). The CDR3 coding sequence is TGTGCCAGCAACGACAGGCTCGGATACAATGAGCAGTTCTTC. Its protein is CASNDRLGYNEQFF.

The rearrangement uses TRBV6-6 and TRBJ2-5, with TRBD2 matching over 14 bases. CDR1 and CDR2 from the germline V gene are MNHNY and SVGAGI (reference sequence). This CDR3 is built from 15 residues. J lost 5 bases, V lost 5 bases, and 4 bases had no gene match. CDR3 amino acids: CASSPRTSGGETQYF. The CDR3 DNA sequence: TGTGCCAGCAGTCCAAGGACTAGCGGGGGGGAGACCCAGTACTTC.

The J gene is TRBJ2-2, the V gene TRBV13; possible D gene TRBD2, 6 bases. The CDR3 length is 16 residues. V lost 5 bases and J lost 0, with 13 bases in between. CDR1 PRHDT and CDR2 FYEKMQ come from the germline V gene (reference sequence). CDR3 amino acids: CASSPTGGTNTGELFF. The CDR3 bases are TGTGCCAGCAGCCCCACCGGGGGAACGAACACCGGGGAGCTGTTTTTT.

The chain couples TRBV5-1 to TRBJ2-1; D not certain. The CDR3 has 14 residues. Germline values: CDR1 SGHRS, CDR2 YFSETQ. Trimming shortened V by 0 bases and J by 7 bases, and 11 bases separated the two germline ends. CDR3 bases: TGCGCCAGCAGCTTGGGAGCGAGTAATAATGAGCAGTTCTTC. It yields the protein CASSLGASNNEQFF.

The CDR3, as DNA: TGCGCCAGCAGTAGCGGGCAGCTTAACACCGGGGAGCTGTTTTTT. It codes for CASSSGQLNTGELFF. The J gene is TRBJ2-2, the V gene TRBV10-1; perhaps TRBD2 as D (6 bases). This CDR3 contains 15 residues. Germline V gene lookup returns CDR1 WNHNN and CDR2 SYGVQD (reference sequence). With 5 bases removed from V and 2 bases from J, the gap between germline ends came to 12 bases.

CDR3 nucleotides: TGTGCCAGCAGCGAAGGGACTAGCGGGCCTGGGATCTACAATGAGCAGTTCTTC. This gives the protein CASSEGTSGPGIYNEQFF. The gene calls are TRBV6-4 and TRBJ2-1; 12 bases line up with TRBD2. The germline CDR1 and CDR2 sequences are MRHNA and SNTAGT. V dropped 6 bases and J dropped 3; count of bases not matched to a gene: 12. This CDR3 region has 18 residues.